The sequence of this TCR beta chain was determined in a study of Ad26.COV2.S vaccination and SARS-CoV-2 variants (dated by TCRdb to the early 2020s). For context, the study as a whole: Vaccine-arm donors were drawn from COV1001, a multicentre, randomized, double-blind, placebo-controlled phase I-IIa trial of Ad26.COV2.S in healthy adults. Ad26.COV2.S was administered intramuscularly at a dose of 5x10^10 or 1x10^11 viral particles, either as one shot or as two shots given 56 days apart. The TCR-sequenced set comprised about 32 samples: around 20 Ad26.COV2.S vaccine recipients, 5 placebo recipients and 8 SARS-CoV-2 convalescent individuals. Blinding of investigators to trial group allocation was maintained during experiments and outcome assessment. Participants in the trial were split at random into five groups of five each, receiving low-dose or high-dose Ad26.COV2.S once or twice, or else placebo on both occasions. TCRbeta repertoire sequencing served as the tool for gauging how specific and how broad the SARS-CoV-2-reactive T cell receptors were following Ad26.COV2.S vaccination.

General conclusions and limits of the study: The study was not powered for comparison of responses between vaccine doses or regimens. Higher spike-specific TCR breadth was observed in Ad26.COV2.S recipients than in placebo recipients (P = 0.0014). According to the authors, total T cell responses may have been underestimated by the TCR breadth and depth analyses. Vaccine and placebo recipients had comparable non-spike TCR breadth, which fits with the vaccine containing only spike. Substantial breadth of spike-specific CD8+ and CD4+ T cell responses was reported after vaccination.

The CDR3 measures 11 amino acids from cysteine to phenylalanine. The DNA shown is the 33-base CDR3, in frame from base 1. The germline V gene (reference sequence) yields LNHDA for CDR1 and SQIVND for CDR2. V drops 3 bases and J drops 8 bases, leaving 5 bases in between. TCRbeta CDR3 regions were sequenced with the immunoSEQ Assay. After extraction, genomic DNA underwent amplification by bias-controlled multiplex PCR, followed by high-throughput sequencing. The paper's data handling went like this. Collapsing and filtering of sequences were performed to quantify the absolute abundance of each unique TCRbeta CDR3 region. Usable DNA was measured by amplifying reference genes present in all nucleated cells, and TCRbeta template counts were normalized to that usable DNA to estimate T cell fraction. Repertoire TCRs were annotated as SARS-CoV-2-specific when V gene, CDR3 amino acid sequence and J gene were exactly matched to a known reactive TCR set. The reference SARS-CoV-2 TCR set came from MIRA and was filtered for enrichment in COVID-19-positive ImmuneCODE repertoires, removing public or cross-reactive TCRs. Based on the MIRA antigens, annotated TCRs were further analysed at the level of specific ORF or position within ORF. Breadth was defined as annotated unique rearrangements over total unique productive rearrangements; depth was the summed frequency of those rearrangements. TCR breadth was compared between groups using two-sided Wilcoxon rank-sum tests. The table comes from immuneACCESS by way of TCRdb, which keeps in-frame sequences with V and J called. Part of the clones is missing from these tables; in studies checked, under half for an unresolved V gene and the rest for unknown reasons. V and J calls and clone size are those listed in that table; D and trimming were worked out from the DNA. The table for this sample lists approximately 460,000 clones; 80% to 90% of them were counted only once. The top ten constitute 1.5% to 2% of the sample.

Taken with the paper, the label for treatment or condition translates to: around 19 received Ad26.COV2.S at low or high dose, single or two shots; several received placebo; per-sample allocation not given. For vaccine and placebo recipients, repertoires were sequenced using samples collected on day 63 after the first injection. Cohort 1b enrolled around 23 adults aged 18-55 years at a single site in Boston, USA, between 29 July and 7 August 2020. Ad26.COV2.S consisted of a replication-incompetent adenovirus type 26 vector by which a prefusion-stabilized SARS-CoV-2 spike protein from the original Wuhan strain was expressed. Points on this clone: This clone's antigen is unknown. Per-nucleotide qualities are absent, and no much larger clonotype sits a single base away.

The chain is encoded by TRBV19 joined to TRBJ2-1; no D segment can be confidently identified. The input for sequencing was peripheral blood, taken in a trial of Ad26.COV2.S vaccine versus placebo. The sequence came from a person aged 18-60 years who received the Ad26.COV2.S COVID-19 vaccine or a placebo. The CDR3 region has the sequence CASSMYHEQFF. The DNA sequence is as follows: TGTGCCAGTAGTATGTACCATGAGCAGTTCTTC.